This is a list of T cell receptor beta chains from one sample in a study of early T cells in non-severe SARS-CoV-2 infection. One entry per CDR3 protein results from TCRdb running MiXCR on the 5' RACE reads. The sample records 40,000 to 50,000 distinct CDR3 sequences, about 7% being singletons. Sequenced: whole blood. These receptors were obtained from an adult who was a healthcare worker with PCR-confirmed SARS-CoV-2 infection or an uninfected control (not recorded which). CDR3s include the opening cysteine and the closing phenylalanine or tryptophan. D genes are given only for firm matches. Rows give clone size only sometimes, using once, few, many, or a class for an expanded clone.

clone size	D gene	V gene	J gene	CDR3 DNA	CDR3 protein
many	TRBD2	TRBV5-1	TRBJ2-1	TGCGCCAGCAGGAAAACGGGACTAGCGGAAGCCAATGAGCAGTTCTTC	CASRKTGLAEANEQFF
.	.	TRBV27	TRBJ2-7	TGTGCCAGCAGCACCCCCCAAACCCCAAGCGAGCAGTACTTC	CASSTPQTPSEQYF
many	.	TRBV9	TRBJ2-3	TGTGCCAGCAGCGTGGTCGGGGGCCTCACAGATACGCAGTATTTT	CASSVVGGLTDTQYF
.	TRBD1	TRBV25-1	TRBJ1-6	TGTGCCAGCAGTCCCCCTACAGGGGGCTACGGTTCACCCCTCCACTTT	CASSPPTGGYGSPLHF
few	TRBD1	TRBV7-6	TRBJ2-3	TGTGCCAGCAGCGCGGACAGGGGCATAGATACGCAGTATTTT	CASSADRGIDTQYF
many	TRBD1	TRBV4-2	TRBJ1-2	TGTGCCAGCAGCCAAGAGTGGGGCGTAGGACAGGGGACCCGACCGACCTATGGCTACACCTTC	CASSQEWGVGQGTRPTYGYTF
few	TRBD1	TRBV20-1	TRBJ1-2	TGCAGTGCTCCCGTACAGGGGGCGTCGGTCTATGGCTACACCTTC	CSAPVQGASVYGYTF
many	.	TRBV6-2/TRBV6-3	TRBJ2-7	TGTGCCGGAGGAGGCCCGGGGAGCTCCTACGAGCAGTACTTC	CAGGGPGSSYEQYF
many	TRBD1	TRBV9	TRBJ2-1	TGTGCCAGCAGCCACCGGGACAGGCTTTGGGAGCAGTTCTTC	CASSHRDRLWEQFF
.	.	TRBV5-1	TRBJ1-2	TGCGCCAGCAGCTTGGGGCAGGGGATTTCCTATGGCTACACCTTC	CASSLGQGISYGYTF
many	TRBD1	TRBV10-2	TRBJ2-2	TGCGCCAGCAGTGGTAGGACAGGGGGCACCGGGGAGCTGTTTTTT	CASSGRTGGTGELFF
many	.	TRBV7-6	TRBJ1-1	TGTGCCAGCAGCTTCTGGTTATCTGAAGCTTTCTTT	CASSFWLSEAFF
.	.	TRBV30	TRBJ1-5	TGTGCCTGGACGTCGGGGAATCAGCCCCAGCATTTT	CAWTSGNQPQHF
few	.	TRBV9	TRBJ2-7	TGTGCCAGCACCAGGGCCCCCGGGGCTTACGAGCAGTACTTC	CASTRAPGAYEQYF
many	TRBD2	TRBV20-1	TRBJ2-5	TGCAGTGCGCGGGGGATCCAAGAGACCCAGTACTTC	CSARGIQETQYF
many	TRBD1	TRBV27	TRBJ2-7	TGTGCCAGCAGCCTAACAGGGGGGTACGAGCAGTACTTC	CASSLTGGYEQYF
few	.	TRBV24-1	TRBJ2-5	TGTGCCACCAGTGAACGACAGGACGGGGAGACCCAGTACTTC	CATSERQDGETQYF
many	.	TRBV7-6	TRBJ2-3	TGTGCCAGCAGCTTAAGATGGGATACGCAGTATTTT	CASSLRWDTQYF
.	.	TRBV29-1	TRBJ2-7	TGCAGCGTGACTAACAGGGCGAACTACGAGCAGTACTTC	CSVTNRANYEQYF
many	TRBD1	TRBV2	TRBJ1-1	TGTGCCAGCAGAGTGACAGGGATGAACACTGAAGCTTTCTTT	CASRVTGMNTEAFF
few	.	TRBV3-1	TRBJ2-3	TGTGCCAGCAGCCAAGGCCGGAATACGCAGTATTTT	CASSQGRNTQYF
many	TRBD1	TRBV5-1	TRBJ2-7	TGCGCCAGCAGCTCCAGGGGGTACGAGCAGTACTTC	CASSSRGYEQYF
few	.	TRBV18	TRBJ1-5	TGTGCCAGCTCCCCGGACAGATTCGATCAGCCCCAGCATTTT	CASSPDRFDQPQHF
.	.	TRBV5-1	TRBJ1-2	TGCGCCAGCAGCTTGGAAGGTCAGGGCGGTCATGGCTACACCTTC	CASSLEGQGGHGYTF
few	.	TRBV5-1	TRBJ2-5	TGCGCCAGCAGCTTGGCTGGGGGCCTGGAGACCCAGTACTTC	CASSLAGGLETQYF
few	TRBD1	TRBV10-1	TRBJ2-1	TGCGCCAGCAGTGAGTCGTCGACAGGGGAGAGGGATGAGCAGTTCTTC	CASSESSTGERDEQFF
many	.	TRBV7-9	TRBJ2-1	TGTGCCAGCAGCTTAGCGCCGTTCACAGGGATGGGGATGAATGAGCAGTTCTTC	CASSLAPFTGMGMNEQFF
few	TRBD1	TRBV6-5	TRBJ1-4	TGTGCCAGCAGGCCCCCAGGGGGGATTAATGAAAAACTGTTTTTT	CASRPPGGINEKLFF
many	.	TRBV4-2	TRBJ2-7	TGTGCCAGCAGCCAAGACCTCAGTCCCGAGCAGTACTTC	CASSQDLSPEQYF
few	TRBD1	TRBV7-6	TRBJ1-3	TGTGCCAGCAGCCCTGGGACAGGCGTCTCTGGAAACACCATATATTTT	CASSPGTGVSGNTIYF
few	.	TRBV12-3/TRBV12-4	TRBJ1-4	TGTGCCAGCACGGGGGCAGATAATGAAAAACTGTTTTTT	CASTGADNEKLFF
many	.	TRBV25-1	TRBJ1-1	TGTGCCAGCAGTGATTGGATGAACACTGAAGCTTTCTTT	CASSDWMNTEAFF
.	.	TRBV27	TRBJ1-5	TGTGCCAGCAGTGACGACGGCCGCAATCAGCCCCAGCATTTT	CASSDDGRNQPQHF
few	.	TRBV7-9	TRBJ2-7	TGTGCCAGCAGCTTAGCGCAAAGTACGCAGCAGTACTTC	CASSLAQSTQQYF
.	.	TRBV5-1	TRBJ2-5	TGCGCCAGCAGCTTGTTTAGAGAGACCCAGTACTTC	CASSLFRETQYF
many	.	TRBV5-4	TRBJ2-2	TGTGCCAGCAGCTTGATGGACACCGGGGAGCTGTTTTTT	CASSLMDTGELFF
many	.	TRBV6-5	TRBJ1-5	TGTGCCAGCAGTTACTCGAGATCCCAGCCCCAGCATTTT	CASSYSRSQPQHF
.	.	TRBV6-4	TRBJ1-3	TGTGCCAGCAGCCCCGACTCCTCTGGAAACACCATATATTTT	CASSPDSSGNTIYF
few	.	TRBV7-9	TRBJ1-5	TGTGCCAGCAGCTCCGGGACCCGGGGGATCGAGCCCCAGCATTTT	CASSSGTRGIEPQHF
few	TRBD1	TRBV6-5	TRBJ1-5	TGTGCCAGCAGCCCATACGACAGGGTAGGGCAGCCCCAGCATTTT	CASSPYDRVGQPQHF
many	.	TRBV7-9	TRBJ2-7	TGTGCCAGCAGCATCCAAGGGGGGAAGGGGACCTACGAGCAGTACTTC	CASSIQGGKGTYEQYF
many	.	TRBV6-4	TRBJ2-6	TGTGCCAGCAGTGACTCCCCGGGGACCTCTGGGGCCAACGTCCTGACTTTC	CASSDSPGTSGANVLTF
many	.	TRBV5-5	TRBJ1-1	TGTGCCAGCAGCTTGGCCTCGAACACTGAAGCTTTCTTT	CASSLASNTEAFF
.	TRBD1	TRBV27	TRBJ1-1	TGTGCCAGCAGTCAAACTGGACAGGAGGGACCTTTCTTT	CASSQTGQEGPFF
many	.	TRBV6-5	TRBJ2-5	TGTGCCAGCAAGGATAGAACTCAGGAGACCCAGTACTTC	CASKDRTQETQYF
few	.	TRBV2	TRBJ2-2	TGTGCCAGCTATCCGGGGTACACCGGGGAGCTGTTTTTT	CASYPGYTGELFF
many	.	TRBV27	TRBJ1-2	TGTGCCAGTACCACCGGGGCGAGGGGCTACACCTTC	CASTTGARGYTF
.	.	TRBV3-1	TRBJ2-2	TGTGCCAGCAGCCAAAGGGACGCCACCGGGGAGCTGTTTTTT	CASSQRDATGELFF
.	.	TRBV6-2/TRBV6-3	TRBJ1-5	TGTGCCAGCACCCGGGGGAATCAGCCCCAGCATTTT	CASTRGNQPQHF
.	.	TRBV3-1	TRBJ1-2	TGTGCCAGCAGCCTTCGACAGGCTCGCGGCTACACCTTC	CASSLRQARGYTF
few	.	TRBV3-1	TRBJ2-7	TGTGCCAGCAGCGAAGGGGGGGGAAGAGGCGAGCAGTACTTC	CASSEGGGRGEQYF